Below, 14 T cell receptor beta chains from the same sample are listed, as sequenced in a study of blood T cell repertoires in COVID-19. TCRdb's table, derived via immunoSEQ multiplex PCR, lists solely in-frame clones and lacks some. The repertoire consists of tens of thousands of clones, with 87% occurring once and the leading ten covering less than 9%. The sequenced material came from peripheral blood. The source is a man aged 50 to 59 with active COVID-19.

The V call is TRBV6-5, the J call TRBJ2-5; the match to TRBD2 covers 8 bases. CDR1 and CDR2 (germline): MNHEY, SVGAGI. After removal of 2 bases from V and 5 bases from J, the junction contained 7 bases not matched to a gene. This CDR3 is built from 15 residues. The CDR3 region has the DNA TGTGCCAGCAGTTACGATAGGACTAGCTACGAGACCCAGTACTTC. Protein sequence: CASSYDRTSYETQYF.

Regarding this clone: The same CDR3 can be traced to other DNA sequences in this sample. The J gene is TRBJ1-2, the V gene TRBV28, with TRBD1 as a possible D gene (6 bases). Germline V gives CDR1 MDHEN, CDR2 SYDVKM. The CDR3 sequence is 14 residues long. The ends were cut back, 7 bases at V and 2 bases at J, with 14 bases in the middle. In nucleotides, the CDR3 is TGTGCCAGCAACCTACAGGGCACAAACTATGGCTACACCTTC. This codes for CASNLQGTNYGYTF.

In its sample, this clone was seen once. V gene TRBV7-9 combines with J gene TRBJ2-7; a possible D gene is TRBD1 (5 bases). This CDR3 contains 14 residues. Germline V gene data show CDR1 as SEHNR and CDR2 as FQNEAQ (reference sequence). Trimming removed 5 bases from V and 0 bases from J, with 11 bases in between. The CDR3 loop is CASSRQGPSYEQYF. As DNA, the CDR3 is TGTGCCAGCAGCCGTCAGGGCCCCTCCTACGAGCAGTACTTC.

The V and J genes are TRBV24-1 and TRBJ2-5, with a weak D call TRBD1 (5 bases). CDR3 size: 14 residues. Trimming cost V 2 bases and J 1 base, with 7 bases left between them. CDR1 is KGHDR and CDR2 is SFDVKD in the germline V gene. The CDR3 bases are TGTGCCACCAGTGATTGGGGCGGCCAAGAGACCCAGTACTTC. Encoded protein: CATSDWGGQETQYF.

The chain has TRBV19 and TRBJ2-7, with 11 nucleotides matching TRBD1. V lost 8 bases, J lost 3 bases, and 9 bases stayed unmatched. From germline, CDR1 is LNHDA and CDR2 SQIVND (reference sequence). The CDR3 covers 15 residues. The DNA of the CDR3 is TGTGCCAGTTCTCCCGGTGGGACAGGGGGCTACGAGCAGTACTTC. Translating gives CASSPGGTGGYEQYF.

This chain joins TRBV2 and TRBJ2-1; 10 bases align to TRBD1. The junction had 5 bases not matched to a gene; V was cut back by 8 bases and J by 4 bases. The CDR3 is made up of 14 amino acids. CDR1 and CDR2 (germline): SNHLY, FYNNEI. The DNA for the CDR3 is TGTGCCAGCGCGTGGGACAGGGGATACAATGAGCAGTTCTTC. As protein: CASAWDRGYNEQFF.

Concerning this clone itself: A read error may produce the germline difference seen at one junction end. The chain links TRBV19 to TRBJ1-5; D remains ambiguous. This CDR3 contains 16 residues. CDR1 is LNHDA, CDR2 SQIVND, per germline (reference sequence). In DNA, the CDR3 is TGTGCCAGTAATATATGGGAGCCGAAGAAGGGTCAGCCCCAGCATTTT. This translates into CASNIWEPKKGQPQHF.

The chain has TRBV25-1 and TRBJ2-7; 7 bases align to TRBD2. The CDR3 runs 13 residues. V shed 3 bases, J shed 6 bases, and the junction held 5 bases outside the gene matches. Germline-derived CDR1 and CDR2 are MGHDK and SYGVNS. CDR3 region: CASSEAGAREQYF. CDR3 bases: TGTGCCAGCAGTGAGGCGGGAGCTCGCGAGCAGTACTTC.

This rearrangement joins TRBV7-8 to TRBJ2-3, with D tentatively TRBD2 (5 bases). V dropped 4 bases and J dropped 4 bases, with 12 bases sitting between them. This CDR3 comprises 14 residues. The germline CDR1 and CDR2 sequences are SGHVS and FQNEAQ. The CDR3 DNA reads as TGTGCCAGCAGCTCGAATCTAGCACCAGATACGCAGTATTTT. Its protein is CASSSNLAPDTQYF.

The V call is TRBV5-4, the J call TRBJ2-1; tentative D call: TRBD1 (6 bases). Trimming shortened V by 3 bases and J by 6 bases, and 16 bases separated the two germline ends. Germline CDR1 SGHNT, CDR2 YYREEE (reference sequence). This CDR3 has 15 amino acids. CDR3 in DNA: TGTGCCAGCAGCTCCTGGGGGCGAGGACGCAATGAGCAGTTCTTC. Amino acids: CASSSWGRGRNEQFF.

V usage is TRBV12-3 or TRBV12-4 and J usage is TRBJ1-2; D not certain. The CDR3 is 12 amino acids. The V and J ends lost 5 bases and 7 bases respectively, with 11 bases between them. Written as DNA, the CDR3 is TGTGCCAGCAGTATAACACGAGGTGGCTACACCTTC. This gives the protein CASSITRGGYTF.

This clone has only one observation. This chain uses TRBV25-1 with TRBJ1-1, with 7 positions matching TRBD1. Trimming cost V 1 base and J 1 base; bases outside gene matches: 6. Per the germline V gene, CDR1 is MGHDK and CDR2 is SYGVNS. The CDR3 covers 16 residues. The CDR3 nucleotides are TGTGCCAGCAGTGAATTGACAGGGTGGAGGAACACTGAAGCTTTCTTT. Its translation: CASSELTGWRNTEAFF. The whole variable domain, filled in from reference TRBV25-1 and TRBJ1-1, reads EADIYQTPRYLVIGTGKKITLECSQTMGHDKMYWYQQDPGMELHLIHYSYGVNSTEKGDLSSESTVSRIRTEHFPLTLESARPSHTSQYLCASSELTGWRNTEAFFGQGTRLTVV.

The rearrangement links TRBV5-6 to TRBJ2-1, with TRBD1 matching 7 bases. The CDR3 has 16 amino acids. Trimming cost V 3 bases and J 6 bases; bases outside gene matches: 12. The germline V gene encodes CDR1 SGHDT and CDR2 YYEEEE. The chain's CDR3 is CASSSQGRGRPNEQFF. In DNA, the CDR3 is TGTGCCAGCAGCTCCCAGGGCAGGGGGAGACCCAATGAGCAGTTCTTC.

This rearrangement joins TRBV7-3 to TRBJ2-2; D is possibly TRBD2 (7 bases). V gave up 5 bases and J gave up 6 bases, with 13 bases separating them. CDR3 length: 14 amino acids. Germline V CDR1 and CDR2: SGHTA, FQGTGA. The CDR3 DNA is TGTGCCAGCAGCCCTACAGGGAGGGCCGGGGAGCTGTTTTTT. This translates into CASSPTGRAGELFF.